This T cell receptor (beta chain) was recorded in a study of T cell responses to AZD1222 COVID-19 vaccine. Libraries were prepared by immunoSEQ multiplex PCR; TCRdb keeps only in-frame clonotypes and omits some of them. Seen here are approximately 110,000 clones, 88% observed once, and the top ten hold more than 3.5%. Comments on this clone: Its antigen remains unidentified.

General study findings and limits: Among those given AZD1222, only six were seropositive at baseline. Donors, mostly white British, included more females; clonal diversity was possibly underestimated.

The clonotype originates from an adult in good health. The specimen was peripheral blood, collected on day 0 of AZD1222 vaccination.

CDR3 sequence: CASSPGVPNTEAFF. CDR3 in DNA: TGCGCCAGCTCTCCGGGGGTACCAAACACTGAAGCTTTCTTT. The V gene is TRBV4-3, the J gene TRBJ1-1, with D possibly matching TRBD1 (5 bases). Trimming pared 8 bases from V and 2 bases from J, leaving 15 bases between. Germline V gene sequence: CDR1 LGHNA, CDR2 YSLEER. This CDR3 region has 14 residues.